This T cell receptor beta chain was retrieved from a study of blood T cell repertoires in COVID-19. Whole-study context: Researchers got acute and convalescent COVID-19 samples from the United States, Italy and Spain. PBMCs, B-cell-depleted T cells, or T cells provided the cDNA or gDNA that made up the material.

Original processing methods: Estimates of nucleated cell counts were drawn from the amplification of reference gene primers. Sequencing was performed with immunoSEQ multiplex PCR; in TCRdb, only in-frame clones are kept and a portion is missing. The V and J calls and clone size were taken over from that table, and D and trimming were inferred from the DNA. The sample shows some 390,000 clones, about nine tenths of them seen only once. The clonotype originates from a woman in her thirties or forties with COVID-19, enrolled during active disease. Sequencing was performed on peripheral blood.

DNA for the CDR3: TGTGCCAGCAGCTTAGGGACAGGGTTGGGAGCCTACAATGAGCAGTTCTTC. It specifies CASSLGTGLGAYNEQFF. The chain recombines TRBV11-2 with TRBJ2-1; 8 bases align to TRBD1. Germline-derived CDR1 and CDR2 are SGHAT and FQNNGV. The junction had 7 bases not matched to a gene; V was cut back by 1 base and J by 2 bases. This CDR3 has 17 residues.